The T cell receptor beta chain under discussion was sequenced for a study of T cells in Graves' hyperthyroidism and ophthalmopathy. The TCR beta CDR3 regions underwent amplification using RNA transcripts as the source. Carried out on the TCR CDR3, a first-round RT-PCR used the HTBI primer set. TCRdb re-called the multiplex PCR reads with MiXCR, one entry per CDR3 protein. Among tens of thousands of distinct CDR3 sequences listed, 45% to 65% were seen once. CDR3 length: 15 amino acids. Per the germline V gene, CDR1 is LGHDT and CDR2 is YNNKEL (reference sequence). Trimming left V 4 bases short and J 4 bases short, with 17 bases between.

The sequence was obtained from a man in his late teens or twenties with Graves' hyperthyroidism. Material: peripheral blood or thyroid tissue (not recorded which). The chain combines TRBV3-1 with TRBJ2-7; perhaps TRBD1 as D (6 bases). CDR3 in DNA: TGTGCCAGCAGCCCCCCCGGGGCAAGGGGGTACGAGCAGTACTTC. Its protein is CASSPPGARGYEQYF.